The T cell receptor beta chain described here comes from a study of metastatic and nonmetastatic thyroid tumors. At the level of the study: From malignant and benign thyroid patients, repertoires in blood and in tumor or nodule tissue were compared.

Each patient went into thyroid surgery without having received any treatment. From germline, CDR1 is DFQATT and CDR2 SNEGSKA (reference sequence). This CDR3 region has 14 residues. The V end lost 3 bases, the J end lost 4 bases, and 14 bases lay between the germline ends. With MiXCR, TCRdb called clones anew from the PCR reads. The sample lists approximately 24,000 clones, under 15% occurring once. This clone occurred many times. This sequence originates from a female donor with papillary thyroid cancer or a benign thyroid nodule (not recorded which). Some clones in this sample may be carry-over from other donors' samples. Source material: blood. The genes are TRBV20-1 and TRBJ2-3; a possible D gene is TRBD2 (5 bases). This CDR3 is CSASRGDSPDTQYF. As DNA, the CDR3 is TGCAGTGCTAGCCGGGGAGATAGTCCAGATACGCAGTATTTT.